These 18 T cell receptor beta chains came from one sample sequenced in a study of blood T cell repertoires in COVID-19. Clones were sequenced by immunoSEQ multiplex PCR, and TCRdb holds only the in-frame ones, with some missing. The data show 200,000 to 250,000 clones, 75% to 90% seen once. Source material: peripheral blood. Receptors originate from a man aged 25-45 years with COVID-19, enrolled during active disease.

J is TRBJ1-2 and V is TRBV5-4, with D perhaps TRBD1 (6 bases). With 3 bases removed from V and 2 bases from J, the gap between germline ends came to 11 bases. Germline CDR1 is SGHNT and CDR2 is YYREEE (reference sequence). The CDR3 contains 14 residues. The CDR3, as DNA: TGTGCCAGCAGCTGGGGGGGCCTAAACTATGGCTACACCTTC. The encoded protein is CASSWGGLNYGYTF.

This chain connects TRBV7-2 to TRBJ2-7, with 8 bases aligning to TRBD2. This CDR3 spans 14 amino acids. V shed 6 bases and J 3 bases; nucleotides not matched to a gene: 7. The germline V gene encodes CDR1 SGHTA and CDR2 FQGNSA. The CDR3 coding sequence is TGTGCCAGCAGTTCCGGGACTAGAGTCTACGAGCAGTACTTC. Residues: CASSSGTRVYEQYF. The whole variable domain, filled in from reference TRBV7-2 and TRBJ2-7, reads GAGVSQSPSNKVTEKGKDVELRCDPISGHTALYWYRQSLGQGLEFLIYFQGNSAPDKSGLPSDRFSAERTGGSVSTLTIQRTQQEDSAVYLCASSSGTRVYEQYFGPGTRLTVT.

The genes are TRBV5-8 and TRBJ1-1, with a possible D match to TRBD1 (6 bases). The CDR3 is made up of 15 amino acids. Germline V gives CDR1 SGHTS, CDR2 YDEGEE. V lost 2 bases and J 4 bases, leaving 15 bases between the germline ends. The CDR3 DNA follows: TGTGCCAGCAGCTTAGAGGGCAGGGGAAGCACTGAAGCTTTCTTT. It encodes CASSLEGRGSTEAFF.

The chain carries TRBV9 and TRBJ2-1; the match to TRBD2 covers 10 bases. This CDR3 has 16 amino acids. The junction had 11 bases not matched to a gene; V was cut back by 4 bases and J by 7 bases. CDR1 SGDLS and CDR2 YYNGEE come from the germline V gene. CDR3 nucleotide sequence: TGTGCCAGCAGCCCTTGGGGCCTAGCGGGAGCAAATGAGCAGTTCTTC. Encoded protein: CASSPWGLAGANEQFF.

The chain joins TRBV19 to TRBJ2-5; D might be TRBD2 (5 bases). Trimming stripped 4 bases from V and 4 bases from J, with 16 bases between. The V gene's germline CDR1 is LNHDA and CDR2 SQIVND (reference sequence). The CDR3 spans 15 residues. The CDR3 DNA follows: TGTGCCAGTAGTAGCCATACTAGGGAGCGAGAGACCCAGTACTTC. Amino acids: CASSSHTRERETQYF.

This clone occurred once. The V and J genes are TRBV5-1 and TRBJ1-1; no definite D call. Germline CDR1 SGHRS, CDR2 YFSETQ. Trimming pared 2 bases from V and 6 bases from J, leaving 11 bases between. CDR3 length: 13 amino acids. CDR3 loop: CASSFRGLSEAFF. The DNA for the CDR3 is TGCGCCAGCAGCTTTCGAGGATTGTCTGAAGCTTTCTTT.

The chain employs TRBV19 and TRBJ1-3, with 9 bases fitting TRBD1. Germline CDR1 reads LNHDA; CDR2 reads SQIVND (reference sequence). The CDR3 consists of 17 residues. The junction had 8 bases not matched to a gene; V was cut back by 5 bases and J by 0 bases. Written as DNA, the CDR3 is TGTGCCAGTAGTCCCGATACAGGGGGCCACTCTGGAAACACCATATATTTT. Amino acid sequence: CASSPDTGGHSGNTIYF.

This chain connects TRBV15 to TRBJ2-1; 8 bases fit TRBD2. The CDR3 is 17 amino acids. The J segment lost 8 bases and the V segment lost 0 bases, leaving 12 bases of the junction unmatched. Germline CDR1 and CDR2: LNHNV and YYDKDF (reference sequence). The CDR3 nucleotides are TGTGCCACCAGCAGAGATCCCAGGGGACTAGTATCACATGAGCAGTTCTTC. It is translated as CATSRDPRGLVSHEQFF.

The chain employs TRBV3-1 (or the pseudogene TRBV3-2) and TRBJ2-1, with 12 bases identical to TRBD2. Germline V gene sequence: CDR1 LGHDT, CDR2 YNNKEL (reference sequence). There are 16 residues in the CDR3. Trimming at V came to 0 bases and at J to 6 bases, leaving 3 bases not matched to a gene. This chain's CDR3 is CASSQETSGSGNEQFF. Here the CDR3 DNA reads TGTGCCAGCAGCCAAGAGACTAGCGGGAGCGGCAATGAGCAGTTCTTC.

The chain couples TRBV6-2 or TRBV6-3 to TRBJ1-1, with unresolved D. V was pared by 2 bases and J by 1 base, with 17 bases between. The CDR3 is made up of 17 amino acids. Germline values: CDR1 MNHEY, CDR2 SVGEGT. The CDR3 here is CASSYPYLRRGNTEAFF. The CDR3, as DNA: TGTGCCAGCAGTTACCCTTATCTACGGCGAGGGAACACTGAAGCTTTCTTT.

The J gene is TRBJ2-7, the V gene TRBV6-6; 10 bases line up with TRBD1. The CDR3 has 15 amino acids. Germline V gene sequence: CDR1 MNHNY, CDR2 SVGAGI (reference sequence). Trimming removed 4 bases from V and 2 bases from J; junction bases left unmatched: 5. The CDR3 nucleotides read TGTGCCAGCAGTTCACAGACAGGGGGCGCCTACGAGCAGTACTTC. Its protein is CASSSQTGGAYEQYF.

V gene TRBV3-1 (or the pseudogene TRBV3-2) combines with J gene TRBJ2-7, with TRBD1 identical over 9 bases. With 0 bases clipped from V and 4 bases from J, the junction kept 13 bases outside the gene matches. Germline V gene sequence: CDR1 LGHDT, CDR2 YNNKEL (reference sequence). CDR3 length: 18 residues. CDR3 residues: CASSQERGNDRGKYEQYF. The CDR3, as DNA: TGTGCCAGCAGCCAAGAGAGAGGAAACGACAGGGGGAAATACGAGCAGTACTTC.

The CDR3 DNA sequence: TGTGCCAGCAGCTTCAGGGATACTGCGAACACCGGGGAGCTGTTTTTT. Protein product: CASSFRDTANTGELFF. V gene TRBV5-6 combines with J gene TRBJ2-2; D might be TRBD1 (5 bases). V was trimmed by 2 bases and J by 0 bases, leaving 11 bases between them. The CDR3 sequence is 16 residues long. Germline V lookup: CDR1 SGHDT, CDR2 YYEEEE.

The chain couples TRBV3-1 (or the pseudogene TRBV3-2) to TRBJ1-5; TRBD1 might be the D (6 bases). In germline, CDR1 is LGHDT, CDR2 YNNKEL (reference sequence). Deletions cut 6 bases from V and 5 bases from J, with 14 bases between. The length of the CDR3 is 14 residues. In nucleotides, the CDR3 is TGTGCCAGCAGTTACCACAGGGATCATCAGCCCCAGCATTTT. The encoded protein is CASSYHRDHQPQHF.

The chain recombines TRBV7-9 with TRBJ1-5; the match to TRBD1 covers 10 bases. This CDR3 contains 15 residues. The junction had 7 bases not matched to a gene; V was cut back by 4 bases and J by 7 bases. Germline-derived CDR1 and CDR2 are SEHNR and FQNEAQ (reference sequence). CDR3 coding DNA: TGTGCCAGCAGCTCGACAGGGGGCGCGGTCCAGCCCCAGCATTTT. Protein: CASSSTGGAVQPQHF. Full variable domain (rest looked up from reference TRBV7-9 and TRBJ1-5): DTGVSQNPRHKITKRGQNVTFRCDPISEHNRLYWYRQTLGQGPEFLTYFQNEAQLEKSRLLSDRFSAERPKGSFSTLEIQRTEQGDSAMYLCASSSTGGAVQPQHFGDGTRLSIL.

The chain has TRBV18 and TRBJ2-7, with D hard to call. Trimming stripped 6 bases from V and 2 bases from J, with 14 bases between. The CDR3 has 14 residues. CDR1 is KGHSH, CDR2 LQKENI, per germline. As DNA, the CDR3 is TGTGCCAGCTCGCCCTCGCAGATAACCTACGAGCAGTACTTC. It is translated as CASSPSQITYEQYF.

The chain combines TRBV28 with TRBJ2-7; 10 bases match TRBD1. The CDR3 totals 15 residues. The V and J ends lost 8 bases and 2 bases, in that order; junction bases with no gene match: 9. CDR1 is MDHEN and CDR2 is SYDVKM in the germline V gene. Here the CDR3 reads CASGETGGSPYEQYF. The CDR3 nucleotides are TGTGCCAGCGGTGAGACAGGGGGCTCCCCCTACGAGCAGTACTTC.

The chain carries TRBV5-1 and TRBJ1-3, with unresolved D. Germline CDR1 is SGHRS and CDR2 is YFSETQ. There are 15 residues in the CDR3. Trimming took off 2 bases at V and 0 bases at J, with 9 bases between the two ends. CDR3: CASSLWESSGNTIYF. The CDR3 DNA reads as TGCGCCAGCAGCTTATGGGAGAGCTCTGGAAACACCATATATTTT.